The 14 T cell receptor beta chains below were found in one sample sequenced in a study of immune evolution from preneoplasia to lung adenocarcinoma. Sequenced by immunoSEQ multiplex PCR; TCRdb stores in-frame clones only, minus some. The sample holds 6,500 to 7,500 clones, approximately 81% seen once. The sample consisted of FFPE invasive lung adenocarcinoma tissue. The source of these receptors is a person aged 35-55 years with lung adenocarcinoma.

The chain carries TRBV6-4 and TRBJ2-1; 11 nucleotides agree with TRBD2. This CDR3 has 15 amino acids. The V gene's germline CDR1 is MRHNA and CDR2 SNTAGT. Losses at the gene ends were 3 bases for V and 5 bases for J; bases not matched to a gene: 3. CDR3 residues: CASSEGLAEHNEQFF. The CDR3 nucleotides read TGTGCCAGCAGTGAGGGACTAGCGGAACACAATGAGCAGTTCTTC.

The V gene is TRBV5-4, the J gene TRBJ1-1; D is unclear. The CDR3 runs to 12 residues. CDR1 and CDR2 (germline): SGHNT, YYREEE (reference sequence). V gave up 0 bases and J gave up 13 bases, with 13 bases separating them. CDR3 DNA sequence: TGTGCCAGCAGCTTGGACACGGGCGCGCATTTCTTT. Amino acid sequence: CASSLDTGAHFF.

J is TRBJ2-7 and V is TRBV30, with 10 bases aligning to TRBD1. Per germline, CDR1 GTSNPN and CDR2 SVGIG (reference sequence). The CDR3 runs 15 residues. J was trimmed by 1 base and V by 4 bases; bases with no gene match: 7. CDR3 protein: CAWTSRDRGSYEQYF. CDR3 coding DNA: TGTGCCTGGACGTCCAGGGACAGGGGTTCCTACGAGCAGTACTTC.

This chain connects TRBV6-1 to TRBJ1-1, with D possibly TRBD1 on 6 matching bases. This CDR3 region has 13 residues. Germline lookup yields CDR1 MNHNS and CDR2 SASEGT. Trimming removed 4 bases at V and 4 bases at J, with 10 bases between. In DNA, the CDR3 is TGTGCCAGCAGTGCTACAGGGACCACTGAAGCTTTCTTT. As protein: CASSATGTTEAFF.

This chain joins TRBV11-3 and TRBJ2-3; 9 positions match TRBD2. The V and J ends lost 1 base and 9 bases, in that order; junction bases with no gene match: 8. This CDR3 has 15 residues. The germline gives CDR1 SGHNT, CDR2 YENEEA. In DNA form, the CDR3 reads TGTGCCAGCAGCTTAGGAACTAGCGGGTATGAAACGCAGTATTTT. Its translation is CASSLGTSGYETQYF.

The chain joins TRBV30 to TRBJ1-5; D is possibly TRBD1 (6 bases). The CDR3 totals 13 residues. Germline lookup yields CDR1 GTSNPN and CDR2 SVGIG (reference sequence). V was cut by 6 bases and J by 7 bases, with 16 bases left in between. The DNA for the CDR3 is TGTGCCTGTAACACAGGGATTGGACAGCCCCAGCATTTT. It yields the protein CACNTGIGQPQHF.

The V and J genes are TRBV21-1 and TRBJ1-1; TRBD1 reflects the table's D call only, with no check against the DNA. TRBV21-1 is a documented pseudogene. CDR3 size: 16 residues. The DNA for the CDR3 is TGTCTTCAGAACCACCATCCCACAGGCGGAAACACTGAAGCTTTCTTT. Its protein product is CLQNHHPTGGNTEAFF.

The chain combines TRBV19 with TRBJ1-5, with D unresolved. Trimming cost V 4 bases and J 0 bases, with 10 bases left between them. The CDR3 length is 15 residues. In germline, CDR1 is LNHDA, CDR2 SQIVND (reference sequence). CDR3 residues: CASSRGMDSNQPQHF. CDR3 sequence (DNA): TGTGCCAGTAGTAGAGGGATGGATAGCAATCAGCCCCAGCATTTT.

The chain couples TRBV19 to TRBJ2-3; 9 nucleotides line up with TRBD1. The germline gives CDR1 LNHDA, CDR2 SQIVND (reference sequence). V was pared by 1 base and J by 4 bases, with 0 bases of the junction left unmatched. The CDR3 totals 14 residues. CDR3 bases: TGTGCCAGTAGTATAGGACAGGGGGCAGATACGCAGTATTTT. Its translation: CASSIGQGADTQYF.

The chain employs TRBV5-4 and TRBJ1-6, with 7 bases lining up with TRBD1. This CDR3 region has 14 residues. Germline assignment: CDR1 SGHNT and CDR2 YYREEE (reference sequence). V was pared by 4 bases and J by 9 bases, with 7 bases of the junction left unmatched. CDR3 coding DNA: TGTGCCAGCAGCGCCGACAGGGTGGCTTCACCCCTCCACTTT. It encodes CASSADRVASPLHF. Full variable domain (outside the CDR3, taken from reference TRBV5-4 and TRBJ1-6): ETGVTQSPTHLIKTRGQQVTLRCSSQSGHNTVSWYQQALGQGPQFIFQYYREEENGRGNFPPRFSGLQFPNYSSELNVNALELDDSALYLCASSADRVASPLHFGNGTRLTVT.

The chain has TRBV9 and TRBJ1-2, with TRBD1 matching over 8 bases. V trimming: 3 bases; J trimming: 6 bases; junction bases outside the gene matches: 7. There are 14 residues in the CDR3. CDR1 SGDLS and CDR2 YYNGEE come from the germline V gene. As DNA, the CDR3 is TGTGCCAGCAGCGCCCGGACAGGGCTTAATGGCTACACCTTC. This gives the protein CASSARTGLNGYTF.

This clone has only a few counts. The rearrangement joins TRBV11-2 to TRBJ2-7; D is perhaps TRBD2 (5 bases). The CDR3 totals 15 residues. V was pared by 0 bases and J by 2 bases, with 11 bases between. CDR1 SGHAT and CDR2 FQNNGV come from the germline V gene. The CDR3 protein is CASSLERALTYEQYF. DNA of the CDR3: TGTGCCAGCAGCTTAGAGAGGGCATTAACCTACGAGCAGTACTTC.

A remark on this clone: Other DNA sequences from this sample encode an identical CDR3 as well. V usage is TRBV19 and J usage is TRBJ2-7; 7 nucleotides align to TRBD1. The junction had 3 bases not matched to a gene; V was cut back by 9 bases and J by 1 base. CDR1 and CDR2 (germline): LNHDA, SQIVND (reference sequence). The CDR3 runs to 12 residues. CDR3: CASGRGSYEQYF. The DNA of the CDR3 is TGTGCCAGCGGCAGGGGGTCCTACGAGCAGTACTTC.

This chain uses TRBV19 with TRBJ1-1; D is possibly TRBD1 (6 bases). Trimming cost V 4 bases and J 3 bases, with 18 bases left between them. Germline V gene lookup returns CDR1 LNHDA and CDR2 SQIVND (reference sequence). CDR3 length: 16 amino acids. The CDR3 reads CASSKDSTRSYTEAFF. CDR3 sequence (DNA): TGTGCCAGTAGTAAGGACAGCACTCGGAGTTACACTGAAGCTTTCTTT. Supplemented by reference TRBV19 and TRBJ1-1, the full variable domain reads DGGITQSPKYLFRKEGQNVTLSCEQNLNHDAMYWYRQDPGQGLRLIYYSQIVNDFQKGDIAEGYSVSREKKESFPLTVTSAQKNPTAFYLCASSKDSTRSYTEAFFGQGTRLTVV.